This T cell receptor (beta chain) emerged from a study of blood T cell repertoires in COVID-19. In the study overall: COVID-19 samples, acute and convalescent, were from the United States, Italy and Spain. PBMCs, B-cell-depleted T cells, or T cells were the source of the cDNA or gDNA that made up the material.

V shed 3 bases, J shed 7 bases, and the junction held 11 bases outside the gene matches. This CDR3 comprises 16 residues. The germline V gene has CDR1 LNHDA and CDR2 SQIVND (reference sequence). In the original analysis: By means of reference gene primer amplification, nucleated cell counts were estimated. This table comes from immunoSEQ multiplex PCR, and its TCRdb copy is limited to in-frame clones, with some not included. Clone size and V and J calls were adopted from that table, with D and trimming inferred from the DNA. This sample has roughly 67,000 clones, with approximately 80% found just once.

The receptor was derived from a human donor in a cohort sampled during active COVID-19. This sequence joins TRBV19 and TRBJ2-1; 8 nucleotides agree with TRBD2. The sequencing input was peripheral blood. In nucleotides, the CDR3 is TGTGCCAGTAGTATGGGAACTAGCGGACCCTTGAATGAGCAGTTCTTC. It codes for CASSMGTSGPLNEQFF.